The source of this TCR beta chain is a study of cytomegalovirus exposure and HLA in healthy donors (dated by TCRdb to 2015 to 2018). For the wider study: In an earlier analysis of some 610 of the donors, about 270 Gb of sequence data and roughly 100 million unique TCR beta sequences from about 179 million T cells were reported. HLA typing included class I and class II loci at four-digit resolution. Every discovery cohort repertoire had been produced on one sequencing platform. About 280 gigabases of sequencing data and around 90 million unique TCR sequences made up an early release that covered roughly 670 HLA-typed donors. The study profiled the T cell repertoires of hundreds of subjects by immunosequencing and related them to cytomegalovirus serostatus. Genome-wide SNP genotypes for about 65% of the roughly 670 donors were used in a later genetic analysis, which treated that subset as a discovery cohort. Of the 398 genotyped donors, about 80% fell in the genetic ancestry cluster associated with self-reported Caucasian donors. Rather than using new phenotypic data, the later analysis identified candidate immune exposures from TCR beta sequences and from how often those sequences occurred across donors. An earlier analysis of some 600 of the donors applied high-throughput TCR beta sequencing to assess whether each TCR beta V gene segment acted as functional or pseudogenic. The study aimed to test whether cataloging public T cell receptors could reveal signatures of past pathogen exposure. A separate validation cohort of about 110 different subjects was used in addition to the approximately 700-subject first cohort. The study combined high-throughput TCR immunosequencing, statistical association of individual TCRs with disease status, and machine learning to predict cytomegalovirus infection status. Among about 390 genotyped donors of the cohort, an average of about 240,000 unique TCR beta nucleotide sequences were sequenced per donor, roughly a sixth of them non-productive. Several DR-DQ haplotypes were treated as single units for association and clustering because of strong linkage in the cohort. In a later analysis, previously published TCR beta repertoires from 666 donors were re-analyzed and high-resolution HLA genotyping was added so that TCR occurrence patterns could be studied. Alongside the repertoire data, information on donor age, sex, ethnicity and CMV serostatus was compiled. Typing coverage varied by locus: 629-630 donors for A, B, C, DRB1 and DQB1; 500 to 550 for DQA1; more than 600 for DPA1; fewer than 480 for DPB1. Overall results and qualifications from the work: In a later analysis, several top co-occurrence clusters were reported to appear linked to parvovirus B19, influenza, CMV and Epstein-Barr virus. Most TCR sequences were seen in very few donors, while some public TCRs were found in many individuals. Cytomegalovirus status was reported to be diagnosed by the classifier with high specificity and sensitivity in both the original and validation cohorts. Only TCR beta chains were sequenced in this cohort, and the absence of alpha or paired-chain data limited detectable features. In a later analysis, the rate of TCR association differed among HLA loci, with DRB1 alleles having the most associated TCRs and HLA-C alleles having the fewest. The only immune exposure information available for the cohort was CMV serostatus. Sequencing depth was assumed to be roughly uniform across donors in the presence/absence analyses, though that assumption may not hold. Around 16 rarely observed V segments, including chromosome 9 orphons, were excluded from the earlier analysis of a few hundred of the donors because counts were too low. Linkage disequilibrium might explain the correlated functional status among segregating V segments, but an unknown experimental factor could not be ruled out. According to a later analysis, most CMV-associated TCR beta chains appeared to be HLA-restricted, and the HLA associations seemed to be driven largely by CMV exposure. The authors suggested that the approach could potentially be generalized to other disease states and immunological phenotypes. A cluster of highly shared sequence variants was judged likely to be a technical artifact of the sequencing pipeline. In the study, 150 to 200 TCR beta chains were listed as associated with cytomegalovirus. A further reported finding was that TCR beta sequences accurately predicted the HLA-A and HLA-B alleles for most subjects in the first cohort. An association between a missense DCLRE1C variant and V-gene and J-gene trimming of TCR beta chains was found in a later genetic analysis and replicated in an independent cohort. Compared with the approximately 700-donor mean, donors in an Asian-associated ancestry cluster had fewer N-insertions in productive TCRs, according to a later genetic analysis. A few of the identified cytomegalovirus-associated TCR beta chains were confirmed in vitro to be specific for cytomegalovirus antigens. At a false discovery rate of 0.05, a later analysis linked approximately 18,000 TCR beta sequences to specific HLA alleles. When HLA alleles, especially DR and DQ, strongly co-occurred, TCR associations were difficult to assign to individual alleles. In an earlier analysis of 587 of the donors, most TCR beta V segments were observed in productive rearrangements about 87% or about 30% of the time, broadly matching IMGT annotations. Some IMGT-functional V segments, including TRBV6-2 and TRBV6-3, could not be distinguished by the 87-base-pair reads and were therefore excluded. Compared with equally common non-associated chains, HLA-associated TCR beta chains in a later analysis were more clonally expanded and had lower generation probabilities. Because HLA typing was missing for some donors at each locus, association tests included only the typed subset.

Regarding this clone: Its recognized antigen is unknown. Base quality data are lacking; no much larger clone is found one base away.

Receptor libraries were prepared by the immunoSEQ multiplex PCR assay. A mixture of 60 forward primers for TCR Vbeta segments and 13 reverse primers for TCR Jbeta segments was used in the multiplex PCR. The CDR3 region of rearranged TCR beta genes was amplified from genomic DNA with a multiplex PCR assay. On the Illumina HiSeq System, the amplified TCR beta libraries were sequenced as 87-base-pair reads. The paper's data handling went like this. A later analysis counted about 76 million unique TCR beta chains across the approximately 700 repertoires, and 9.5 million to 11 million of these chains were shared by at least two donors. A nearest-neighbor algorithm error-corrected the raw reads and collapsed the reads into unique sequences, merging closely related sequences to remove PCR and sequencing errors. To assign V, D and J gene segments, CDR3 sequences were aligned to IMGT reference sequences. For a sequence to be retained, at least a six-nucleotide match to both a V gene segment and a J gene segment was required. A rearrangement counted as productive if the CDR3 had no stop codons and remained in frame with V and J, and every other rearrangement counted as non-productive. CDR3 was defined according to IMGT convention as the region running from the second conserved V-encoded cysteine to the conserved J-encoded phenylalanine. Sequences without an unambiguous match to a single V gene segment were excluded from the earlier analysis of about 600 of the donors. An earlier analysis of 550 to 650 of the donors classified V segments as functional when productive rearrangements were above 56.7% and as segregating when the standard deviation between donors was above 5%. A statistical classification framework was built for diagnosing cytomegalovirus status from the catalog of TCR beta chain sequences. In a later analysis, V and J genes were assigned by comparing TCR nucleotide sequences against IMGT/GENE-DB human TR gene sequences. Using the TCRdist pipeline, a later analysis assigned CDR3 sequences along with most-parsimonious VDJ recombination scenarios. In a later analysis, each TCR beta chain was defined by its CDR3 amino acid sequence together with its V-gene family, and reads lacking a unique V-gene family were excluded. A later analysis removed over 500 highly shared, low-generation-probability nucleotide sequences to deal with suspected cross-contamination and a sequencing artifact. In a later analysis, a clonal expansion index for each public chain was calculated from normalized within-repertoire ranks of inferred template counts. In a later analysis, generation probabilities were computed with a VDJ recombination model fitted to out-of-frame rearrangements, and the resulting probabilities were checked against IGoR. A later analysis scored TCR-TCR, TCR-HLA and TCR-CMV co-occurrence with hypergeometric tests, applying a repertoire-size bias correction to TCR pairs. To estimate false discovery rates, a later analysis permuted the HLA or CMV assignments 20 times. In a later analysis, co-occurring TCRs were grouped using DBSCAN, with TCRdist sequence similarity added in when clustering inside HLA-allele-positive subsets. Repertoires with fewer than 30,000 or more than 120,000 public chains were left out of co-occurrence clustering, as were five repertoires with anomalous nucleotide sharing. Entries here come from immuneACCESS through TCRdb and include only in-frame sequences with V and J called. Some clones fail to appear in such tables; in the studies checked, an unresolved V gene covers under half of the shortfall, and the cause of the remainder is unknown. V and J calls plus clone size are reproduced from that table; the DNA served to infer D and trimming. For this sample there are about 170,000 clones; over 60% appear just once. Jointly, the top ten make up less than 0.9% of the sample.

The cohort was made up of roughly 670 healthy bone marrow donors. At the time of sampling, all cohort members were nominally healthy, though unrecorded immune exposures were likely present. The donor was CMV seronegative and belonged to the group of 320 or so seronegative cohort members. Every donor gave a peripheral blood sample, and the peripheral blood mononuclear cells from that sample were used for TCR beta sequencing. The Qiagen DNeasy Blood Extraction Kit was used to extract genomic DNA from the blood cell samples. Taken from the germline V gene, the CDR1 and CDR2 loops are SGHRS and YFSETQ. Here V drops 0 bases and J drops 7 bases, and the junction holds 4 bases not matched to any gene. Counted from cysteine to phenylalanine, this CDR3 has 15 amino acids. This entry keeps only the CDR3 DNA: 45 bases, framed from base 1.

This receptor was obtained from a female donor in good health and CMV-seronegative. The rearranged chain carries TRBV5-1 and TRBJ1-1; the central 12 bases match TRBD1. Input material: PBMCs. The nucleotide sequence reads TGCGCCAGCAGCTTGGGGGACAGGGGGCAAGGTGAAGCTTTCTTT. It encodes CASSLGDRGQGEAFF.